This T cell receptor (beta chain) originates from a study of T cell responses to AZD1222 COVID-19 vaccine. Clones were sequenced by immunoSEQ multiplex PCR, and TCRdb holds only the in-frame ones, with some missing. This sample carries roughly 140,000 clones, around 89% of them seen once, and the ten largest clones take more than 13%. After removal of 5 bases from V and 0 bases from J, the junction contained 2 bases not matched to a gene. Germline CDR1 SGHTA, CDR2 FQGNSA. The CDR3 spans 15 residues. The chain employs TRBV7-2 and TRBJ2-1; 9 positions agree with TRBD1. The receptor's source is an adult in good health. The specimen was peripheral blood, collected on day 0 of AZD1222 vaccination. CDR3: CASSRGQGSYNEQFF. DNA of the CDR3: TGTGCCAGCAGCCGGGGACAGGGCTCCTACAATGAGCAGTTCTTC.